This T cell receptor beta chain was identified in a study of technical replicates of blood from four donors (dated by TCRdb to 2016 to 2017). In the germline V gene (reference sequence), CDR1 corresponds to GTSNPN and CDR2 to SVGIG. V is pared back by 0 bases and J by 2 bases, with 9 bases lying between the germline termini. The CDR3, from cysteine to phenylalanine, totals 14 residues. This entry keeps only the CDR3 DNA: 42 bases, framed from base 1. The method behind the library was the immunoSEQ multiplex PCR assay. Here the immuneACCESS table is served through TCRdb, limited to in-frame sequences with V and J called. Missing clones are a known gap in these copies; in checked studies unresolved V genes cover under half, and the rest lacks a known reason. The table for this sample lists roughly 80,000 clones; approximately 94% of them were counted only once. The ten largest account for 0.3% to 0.45% of the sample.

Note on this clone: The antigen it recognizes is unknown. Within one base of it there is no much larger clone, and no base qualities were kept.

This receptor chain uses TRBV30 and TRBJ2-3; TRBD2 is a possible D gene, resting on 6 matching bases. Sample: T cells isolated from PBMCs. The clonotype was recovered from a human donor in good health. The DNA sequence is given as TGTGCCTGGAGTGTTGGCGGGGTCACAGATACGCAGTATTTT. It translates as CAWSVGGVTDTQYF. Where the CDR3 stops, the reference TRBV30 and TRBJ2-3 genes take over; the full variable domain is SQTIHQWPATLVQPVGSPLSLECTVEGTSNPNLYWYRQAAGRGLQLLFYSVGIGQISSEVPQNLSASRPQDRQFILSSKKLLLSDSGFYLCAWSVGGVTDTQYFGPGTRLTVL.